This paragraph covers one T cell receptor (beta chain) sequence. Trimming took 9 bases from V and 6 from J, leaving 21 bases between them. Germline values: CDR1 SGHRS, CDR2 YFSETQ. The CDR3 spans 14 residues. The data derive from a study of blood T cell repertoires in COVID-19. Study-level information: Sites across the United States, Italy and Spain contributed samples from acute and convalescent COVID-19.

TCRdb's copy holds only in-frame clones and misses some; the assay was immunoSEQ multiplex PCR. The repertoire consists of a few hundred thousand clones, with 87% occurring once and the leading ten covering approximately 1.8%. Adults between about 18 and 95 years of age took part from 24 US areas. Material: PBMCs or T cells enriched from blood (not recorded which). The chain uses TRBV5-1 and TRBJ1-2, with D perhaps TRBD1 (6 bases). The source of this sequence is a man aged 35 to 55 in a cohort exposed to, infected with or recovered from COVID-19 (not recorded which). CDR3 sequence reads: CATKNTIQGHGYTF. For the CDR3, the DNA is TGCGCCACAAAGAATACAATACAGGGCCATGGCTACACCTTC.